This T cell receptor (beta chain) is from a study of cytomegalovirus exposure and HLA in healthy donors. Study information: Falling in the Caucasian-associated ancestry cluster were 81% of some 400 genotyped donors. Study-level points and caveats: A likely sequencing artifact accounted for one observed cluster of highly shared sequence variants.

These donors counted as nominally healthy when sampled, but unrecorded immune exposures were likely. CDR1 is SEHNR, CDR2 FQNEAQ, per germline (reference sequence). V lost 1 base and J lost 7, with 22 bases in between. The length of the CDR3 is 17 residues. The PCR used 60 Vbeta and 13 Jbeta primers. Profiled with immunoSEQ multiplex PCR; TCRdb holds only in-frame clones, not every one. The data contain some 120,000 clones, 80% to 85% of them seen just once; the ten biggest clones take up approximately 23%. This clone was detected once. Its antigen remains unidentified. Sequenced: PBMCs. The J gene is TRBJ1-1, the V gene TRBV7-9; a weak D match, TRBD1 (5 bases). The origin of this receptor is a man aged 25-40 years in good health and CMV-seropositive. The CDR3 DNA is TGTGCCAGCAGCTTAGTCCCTTCGACAGAGAAGGGGTTTGAAGCTTTCTTT. The encoded protein is CASSLVPSTEKGFEAFF.